This is a list of T cell receptor beta chains from one sample in a study of OX40 agonist ivuxolimab in advanced cancers. TCRdb's table, derived via immunoSEQ multiplex PCR, lists solely in-frame clones and lacks some. Here the sample spans 48,000 or so clones, about 90% being singletons. Sample: CD4+ or CD8+ T cells sorted from blood, taken in a trial of the OX40 agonist ivuxolimab. Receptors were obtained from an adult with an advanced solid tumor such as melanoma, head and neck, liver or kidney cancer. The CDR3 runs from the conserved cysteine through the conserved F or W. The size entry is marked missing in some rows and otherwise reads once, few, many or a size class.

v_gene,abundance,j_gene,CDR3aa
TRBV19,-,TRBJ1-1,CASSSDPPGFMNTEAFF
TRBV5-4,-,TRBJ1-5,CASSLEGFGQPQHF
TRBV6-5,-,TRBJ1-5,CASSPSGGGQPQHF
TRBV5-5,-,TRBJ2-2,CASSFPRALGNTGELFF
TRBV4-1,once,TRBJ1-1,CASSQDMRVIITEAFF
TRBV5-8,once,TRBJ2-5,CASSSGTGGLETQYF
TRBV7-6,-,TRBJ2-1,CASSDTGRTVNEQFF
TRBV29-1,-,TRBJ2-3,CSVEGLISGGAEDTDTQYF
TRBV4-1,once,TRBJ2-5,CASSQEIADQETQYF
TRBV4-1,-,TRBJ2-5,CASSQDPGLGETQYF
TRBV10-2,once,TRBJ2-3,CASKGTSGGTDTQYF
TRBV6-5,-,TRBJ2-2,CASSYRGRTGELFF
TRBV15,-,TRBJ2-1,CATSSNRGGLSYNEQFF
TRBV5-4,-,TRBJ2-2,CASSLDGGRTGELFF
TRBV7-3,-,TRBJ2-1,CASSLTPPDRRNNEQFF
TRBV9,-,TRBJ1-2,CASSVRGASLGGYTF
TRBV6-5,-,TRBJ2-2,CASGSRGGVPGELFF
TRBV19,-,TRBJ2-1,CASSIGGVYNEQFF
TRBV4-1,-,TRBJ2-1,CASKSLAGGYNEQFF
TRBV7-6,-,TRBJ1-1,CASSLRQGVSGTEAFF
TRBV7-9,-,TRBJ1-5,CASSFGGTGQPQHF
TRBV5-8,-,TRBJ2-7,CASSLAGTTYEQYF
TRBV27,once,TRBJ2-5,CASSHGTGIQETQYF
TRBV6-1,-,TRBJ2-1,CASNPLAGYNEQFF
TRBV28,-,TRBJ1-1,CASSLIRGTEAFF
TRBV6-5,-,TRBJ2-1,CASSFLDRTYNEQFF
TRBV27,-,TRBJ1-2,CASSLAGGGNYGYTF
TRBV5-4,-,TRBJ2-1,CASSLRGDEQFF
TRBV18,-,TRBJ2-1,CASSPPRGGIYNEQFF
TRBV4-2,few,TRBJ1-2,CASSFDGPNYGYTF
TRBV7-6,-,TRBJ2-6,CASSPGRPSGANVLTF
TRBV7-8,-,TRBJ1-1,CASSPPGENTEAFF
TRBV6-6,-,TRBJ1-5,CASSYSEGENQPQHF
TRBV27,-,TRBJ1-1,CASSLTASSTEAFF
TRBV10-3,-,TRBJ2-1,CAISLALAGGTNEQFF
TRBV6-4,-,TRBJ2-3,CASSLAGGQADTQYF
TRBV6-6,-,TRBJ2-1,CASSYSNEQFF
TRBV7-3,-,TRBJ1-1,CASSPGGDTEAFF
TRBV5-6,-,TRBJ1-1,CASSLGRGRTEAFF
TRBV2,few,TRBJ1-2,CASSEGGIYYGYTF
TRBV27,-,TRBJ1-1,CASSLEAGVLDTEAFF
TRBV19,-,TRBJ2-1,CASSIDRDRNEQFF
TRBV29-1,-,TRBJ2-7,CSVTLPGLPSYEQYF
TRBV14,once,TRBJ1-2,CASSQDAAAYGYTF
TRBV2,-,TRBJ2-2,CAIRDSGELFF
TRBV28,once,TRBJ2-5,CASESPGTDQETQYF
TRBV4-2,-,TRBJ2-1,CASSSLVGIYNEQFF
TRBV12-5,-,TRBJ1-1,CASGFLIPAGQGADEAFF
TRBV5-4,-,TRBJ1-2,CASSLPVDRVNYGYTF
TRBV28,once,TRBJ1-2,CASSPPRRGRILGGYTF
TRBV19,-,TRBJ1-5,CASSAGTGIGRGNQPQHF
TRBV13,-,TRBJ2-3,CASSSALGDTQYF
TRBV4-1,-,TRBJ2-1,CASSFGDEQFF
TRBV27,-,TRBJ2-3,CASSSLAGGLGSDTQYF
TRBV7-9,-,TRBJ2-2,CASSRRGQGGTGELFF
TRBV27,-,TRBJ1-1,CASTPGRGLGTEAFF
TRBV10-3,-,TRBJ1-1,CATLNYLGDTEAFF
TRBV6-5,-,TRBJ2-5,CATGEGNQETQYF
TRBV30,-,TRBJ2-2,CAWSAMGPSGELFF